A selection of T cell receptor beta chains follows, all from one sample in a study of blood T cells in healthy people across ages. MiXCR, applied by TCRdb to the 5' RACE reads, yields one record per CDR3 protein. The table lists nearly 800,000 distinct CDR3 sequences, 20% to 25% of them singletons. A further study also used this sample, focusing on T cells of mothers and their children.

The sequencing input was blood. These receptors were taken from a boy younger than 18 in good health. CDR3s include the opening cysteine and the closing phenylalanine or tryptophan. D genes are given only for firm matches. Only part of the rows carry a size: once, few, many, or a class if the clone is expanded.

CDR3 length | D gene | J gene | V gene | clone size | CDR3 protein | CDR3 DNA
13 | . | TRBJ2-1 | TRBV12-3/TRBV12-4 | . | CASRGQIYNEQFF | TGTGCCAGCCGAGGACAGATCTACAATGAGCAGTTCTTC
19 | TRBD2 | TRBJ2-3 | TRBV7-2 | . | CASSLGDGGGPRSSDTQYF | TGTGCCAGCAGCTTAGGCGATGGGGGAGGGCCCCGATCCTCGGATACGCAGTATTTT
17 | TRBD1 | TRBJ1-1 | TRBV27 | once | CASSLFPERGRDTEAFF | TGTGCCAGCAGTTTATTCCCGGAAAGGGGGCGAGACACTGAAGCTTTCTTT
15 | TRBD1 | TRBJ2-2 | TRBV10-3 | few | CAISETRQGSGELFF | TGTGCCATCAGTGAGACGAGACAGGGCTCCGGGGAGCTGTTTTTT
13 | TRBD2 | TRBJ2-7 | TRBV7-3 | . | CASSFGTKYEQYF | TGTGCCAGCAGCTTTGGGACTAAGTACGAGCAGTACTTC
16 | . | TRBJ2-7 | TRBV7-9 | . | CASSLDVGVGWYEQYF | TGTGCCAGCAGTCTTGACGTTGGGGTTGGTTGGTACGAGCAGTACTTC
14 | TRBD1 | TRBJ1-6 | TRBV3-1 | many | CASSWTGSNSPLHF | TGTGCCAGCAGCTGGACAGGGTCCAATTCACCCCTCCACTTT
11 | . | TRBJ1-4 | TRBV30 | . | CAWRTNEKLFF | TGTGCCTGGAGGACTAATGAAAAACTGTTTTTT
12 | . | TRBJ1-4 | TRBV29-1 | . | CSVGPGDEKLFF | TGCAGCGTTGGCCCGGGGGATGAAAAACTGTTTTTT
14 | . | TRBJ1-2 | TRBV3-1 | . | CASSQRGGGDGYTF | TGTGCCAGCAGCCAAAGGGGCGGGGGTGACGGCTACACCTTC
13 | TRBD1 | TRBJ2-7 | TRBV6-6 | . | CASDREGDYEQYF | TGTGCCAGCGACAGGGAAGGGGACTACGAGCAGTACTTC
16 | TRBD1 | TRBJ1-1 | TRBV6-2/TRBV6-3 | few | CASSYSRDRVGTEAFF | TGTGCCAGCAGTTACTCGCGGGACAGGGTAGGGACTGAAGCTTTCTTT
14 | . | TRBJ2-5 | TRBV7-9 | few | CASSPIDSGETQYF | TGTGCCAGCAGCCCTATAGACAGCGGAGAGACCCAGTACTTC
14 | . | TRBJ2-2 | TRBV29-1 | few | CSAVLTGTTGELFF | TGCAGCGCCGTGCTCACAGGGACCACCGGGGAGCTGTTTTTT
13 | . | TRBJ2-1 | TRBV7-3 | few | CASSPVTSLEQFF | TGTGCCAGCAGTCCCGTTACTTCCTTAGAGCAGTTCTTC
16 | TRBD2 | TRBJ2-3 | TRBV25-1 | few | CASSESAAGVTDTQYF | TGTGCCAGCAGTGAATCGGCAGCGGGAGTGACAGATACGCAGTATTTT
14 | TRBD1 | TRBJ1-4 | TRBV6-1 | . | CASSGGDSNEKLFF | TGTGCCAGCAGTGGAGGGGACAGCAACGAAAAACTGTTTTTT
14 | TRBD2 | TRBJ2-5 | TRBV20-1 | few | CSVPTSGKQETQYF | TGCAGTGTTCCGACTAGCGGGAAACAAGAGACCCAGTACTTC
11 | . | TRBJ1-4 | TRBV6-7 | few | CASHQGGKLFF | TGTGCCAGCCACCAAGGGGGAAAACTGTTTTTT
16 | . | TRBJ1-4 | TRBV7-8 | few | CASSFNAAEQNEKLFF | TGTGCCAGCAGCTTTAATGCGGCAGAACAGAATGAAAAACTGTTTTTT
11 | . | TRBJ1-4 | TRBV29-1 | . | CSVGLLKGLFF | TGCAGCGTGGGGCTCCTGAAGGGACTGTTTTTT
15 | . | TRBJ1-1 | TRBV9 | few | CASSPGTRMNTEAFF | TGTGCCAGCAGCCCTGGGACACGAATGAACACTGAAGCTTTCTTT
13 | TRBD2 | TRBJ2-1 | TRBV5-6 | . | CASSGDRGDEQFF | TGTGCCAGCAGCGGAGATCGGGGGGATGAGCAGTTCTTC
14 | . | TRBJ2-1 | TRBV13 | . | CASSLGSLSGVQFF | TGTGCCAGCAGCTTAGGATCTTTATCGGGAGTGCAGTTCTTC
15 | TRBD1 | TRBJ2-5 | TRBV6-6 | few | CASRADGTVQETQYF | TGTGCCAGCAGGGCAGACGGGACAGTCCAAGAGACCCAGTACTTC
14 | . | TRBJ1-1 | TRBV7-3 | few | CASSLTAGDTEAFF | TGTGCCAGCAGCTTAACGGCAGGGGACACTGAAGCTTTCTTT
14 | . | TRBJ2-2 | TRBV5-1 | . | CASSSSTVAGELFF | TGCGCCAGCAGCTCATCGACCGTGGCCGGGGAGCTGTTTTTT
16 | TRBD2 | TRBJ2-3 | TRBV4-3 | few | CASSQGSSGTTDTQYF | TGCGCCAGCAGCCAAGGTAGTAGCGGGACCACAGATACGCAGTATTTT
15 | TRBD1 | TRBJ1-1 | TRBV7-9 | . | CASSLGSGQGTEAFF | TGTGCCAGCAGCTTAGGTTCTGGACAGGGGACCGAAGCTTTCTTT
15 | . | TRBJ2-1 | TRBV25-1 | few | CASSDAPPLGNEQFF | TGTGCCAGCAGTGACGCGCCCCCACTAGGGAATGAGCAGTTCTTC
13 | . | TRBJ2-3 | TRBV10-3 | few | CAISESISDTQYF | TGTGCCATCAGTGAGTCGATTTCGGATACGCAATATTTT
14 | . | TRBJ2-1 | TRBV4-1 | few | CASSQGEAYNEQFF | TGCGCCAGCAGCCAAGGGGAAGCCTACAATGAGCAGTTCTTC
16 | . | TRBJ1-4 | TRBV4-1 | . | CASSPLWGSDHEKLFF | TGCGCCAGCAGCCCACTGTGGGGGTCCGATCATGAAAAACTGTTTTTT
14 | . | TRBJ1-5 | TRBV18 | . | CASSWDISNQPQHF | TGTGCCAGCTCCTGGGACATTAGCAATCAGCCCCAGCATTTT
20 | TRBD1 | TRBJ2-6 | TRBV6-2/TRBV6-3 | . | CASSSRGRSSRKSGANVLTF | TGTGCCAGCAGTTCCAGGGGGCGTTCATCCCGCAAATCTGGGGCCAACGTCCTGACTTTC
14 | . | TRBJ1-3 | TRBV28 | few | CASSNRVNGNTIYF | TGTGCCAGCAGTAACAGGGTTAATGGAAACACCATATATTTT
15 | . | TRBJ2-5 | TRBV5-1 | . | CASSLPLLQGETQYF | TGCGCCAGCAGCTTGCCCCTTCTACAGGGAGAGACCCAGTACTTC